Here is one TCR beta chain with its context. The data are from a study of blood T cell repertoires in COVID-19. About the study: COVID-19 samples, acute and convalescent, were from the United States, Italy and Spain. T cells, B-cell-depleted T cells, or PBMCs provided the cDNA or gDNA that served as material.

Authors' data handling: Amplification of reference gene primers provided the estimated nucleated cell counts. Using immunoSEQ multiplex PCR, the repertoire was profiled, and TCRdb retains in-frame clones only, with some absent. D and trimming were read from the DNA, whereas the V and J calls and clone size are those reported in that table. The sample holds 150,000 to 200,000 clones; approximately 80% are singletons and the top ten take less than 2%. The CDR3 covers 16 residues. J lost 1 base, V lost 4 bases, and 7 bases had no gene match. The V gene's germline CDR1 is MDHEN and CDR2 SYDVKM. The clonotype was recovered from a human donor in a cohort sampled during active COVID-19. The genes are TRBV28 and TRBJ2-1, with TRBD1 identical over 7 bases. Sequencing input: peripheral blood. The CDR3 sequence: CASSSPGQSSYNEQFF. In DNA, the CDR3 is TGTGCCAGCAGTTCCCCGGGACAGTCTTCCTACAATGAGCAGTTCTTC.